This TCR beta chain was identified in a study of T cells after yellow fever vaccination. MiXCR, run by TCRdb on the 5' RACE reads, gives a single entry per CDR3 protein. Counted here are hundreds of thousands of distinct CDR3 sequences, approximately 9% occurring once; the ten biggest clones make up about a sixth. Germline V gene lookup returns CDR1 SGHTA and CDR2 FQGNSA. The CDR3 length is 15 residues. The ends lost 3 bases at V and 4 bases at J; junction bases unmatched: 6. The specimen was PBMCs, collected on the day of the first yellow fever vaccination. The chain links TRBV7-2 to TRBJ1-2, with 9 bases identical to TRBD1. The sequence derives from a man younger than 35 who received the YFV17D yellow fever vaccine. Here the CDR3 reads CASSFSGQGGYGYTF. In nucleotides, the CDR3 is TGTGCCAGCAGCTTCTCGGGACAGGGCGGCTATGGCTACACCTTC.